This TCR beta chain appears in the sequencing data of a study of memory CD4+ T cells and cytomegalovirus serostatus. Broader study findings: The CMV-associated TCR signature appears largely within the CD4+ memory repertoire. CMV serostatus prediction reached median AUC approximately 0.96, or 0.89 with US-trained model. Of under 200 reported CMV TCRbeta sequences, 65 to 85 were found in memory CD4+ repertoires.

Under the authors' procedure: Out-of-frame sequences were removed, leaving 2,204,828 distinct TCRbeta sequences. Clones were read by immunoSEQ multiplex PCR, and TCRdb kept only the in-frame ones, dropping some. V and J calls and clone size are those listed in that table; D and trimming were worked out from the DNA. This sample has 55,000 to 75,000 clones, with around 86% found just once. The sort gate was single viable CD3+CD4+CD8-CD45RO+ cells for memory CD4+ T cells. This clone came up a few times. Its antigen remains unknown. Sequencing used memory CD4+ T cells from blood. The sequence was collected from an adult in good health and CMV-seronegative.

The DNA for the CDR3 is TGTGCCAGCAGTCACGGGACAGGAGGTATTCAGCCCCAGCATTTT. Its protein is CASSHGTGGIQPQHF. This chain connects TRBV6-1 to TRBJ1-5; TRBD1 agrees at 8 bases. The CDR3 sequence is 15 residues long. CDR1 is MNHNS, CDR2 SASEGT, per germline. The J segment lost 6 bases and the V segment lost 5 bases, leaving 9 bases of the junction unmatched.